This T cell receptor beta chain stems from a study of shared T cell receptors in the human thymus. The germline CDR1 and CDR2 sequences are MNHNS and SASEGT. The junction had 15 bases not matched to a gene; V was cut back by 4 bases and J by 7 bases. The CDR3 is made up of 18 amino acids. Measured with immunoSEQ multiplex PCR; TCRdb has only the in-frame clones, and not every one. This sample has hundreds of thousands of clones, with approximately 78% found just once. The sample was also reused in another study, on human thymus T cells. That work states: Resected material from corrective heart surgery provided the thymus tissue analysed.

Sequenced input: thymocytes. This sequence joins TRBV6-1 and TRBJ2-2, with TRBD2 matching 10 bases. This receptor was identified in a boy in the first two years of life with a congenital heart defect. The CDR3 coding sequence is TGTGCCAGCAGTGCCCGACTAGCGGGCCTCTCTGGGGGCGGGGAGCTGTTTTTT. Amino acid sequence: CASSARLAGLSGGGELFF.